The 27 T cell receptor beta chains below come from one sample, sequenced in a study of T cells in women clearing cervical HPV infection. Profiling relied on immunoSEQ multiplex PCR, and the TCRdb table lists in-frame clones only, not all of them. Found here are fewer than 50,000 clones; the top ten clones hold 7.6%. The source material was blood buffy coat. These receptors came from a woman between 18 and 75 years old with a cervical HPV16 infection that either progressed to CIN3+ or cleared (not recorded which).

CDR3 region: CASSPGTANSPLHF. CDR3 DNA (partial): TGTGCCAGCAGCCCCGGGACAGCAAATTCACCC. The J gene is TRBJ1-6, the V gene TRBV7-9, with TRBD1 identical over 7 bases. The CDR3 end falls 3 residues outside the read, so it is completed with the germline J gene. Looked up from germline, CDR1 is SEHNR and CDR2 is FQNEAQ (reference sequence). The V and J ends lost 5 bases and 7 bases, in that order; junction bases with no gene match: 5. The CDR3 extends over 14 amino acids. The full variable domain, rest sourced from reference TRBV7-9 and TRBJ1-6, is DTGVSQNPRHKITKRGQNVTFRCDPISEHNRLYWYRQTLGQGPEFLTYFQNEAQLEKSRLLSDRFSAERPKGSFSTLEIQRTEQGDSAMYLCASSPGTANSPLHFGNGTRLTVT.

A note on this clone: The read ends 3 residues before the CDR3 terminus; that terminus is restored from the germline J gene. The V gene is TRBV5-1, the J gene TRBJ1-2; possibly TRBD1 for D (6 bases). V lost 6 bases to trimming and J lost 3 bases, with 12 bases between them. The length of the CDR3 is 13 residues. From germline, CDR1 is SGHRS and CDR2 YFSETQ. This chain's CDR3 is CASTKTGHYGYTF. The DNA read from the CDR3 is TGCGCCAGCACCAAGACAGGACACTATGGC.

As regards this clone: The observed sequence ends 3 residues before the CDR3 terminus, with the missing tail filled in from the germline J gene. V and J are TRBV19 and TRBJ1-6, with 7 bases aligning to TRBD1. The germline gives CDR1 LNHDA, CDR2 SQIVND (reference sequence). V trimming: 8 bases; J trimming: 7 bases; junction bases outside the gene matches: 11. This CDR3 spans 15 amino acids. CDR3 DNA, as far as it was read: TGTGCCAGTTCATATGAGGAGGGGGCGAATTCACCC. This codes for CASSYEEGANSP. The entire CDR3 sequence reads CASSYEEGANSPLHF.

Comment on this clone: Read data end 3 residues before the CDR3 end; the end is taken from the germline J gene. This rearrangement joins TRBV19 to TRBJ1-6; 8 nucleotides match TRBD1. The CDR3 runs 13 residues. Germline assignment: CDR1 LNHDA and CDR2 SQIVND (reference sequence). Losses at the gene ends were 4 bases for V and 8 bases for J; bases not matched to a gene: 1. This CDR3 is CASSTGGDSPLHF. CDR3 bases read: TGTGCCAGTAGTACAGGGGGCGATTCACCC.

A word on this clone: At one of its ends the junction is not consistent with the germline gene, which may arise from a read error. The DNA ends 3 residues before the CDR3 does, and the rest of the CDR3 is filled in from the germline J gene. The gene calls are TRBV10-2 and TRBJ2-1; D call uncertain. The CDR3 spans 14 residues. Germline assignment: CDR1 WSHSY and CDR2 SAAADI. Partial CDR3 DNA: TGCGCCGGCAGAGGAGACATTACCTACAATGAG. Translated: CAGRGDITYNE. The whole CDR3 is CAGRGDITYNEQFF.

In regard to this clone: Read coverage stops 3 residues before the CDR3 terminus; the germline J gene supplies the remainder. The rearrangement links TRBV7-3 to TRBJ2-1; D is unresolved. V dropped 5 bases and J dropped 1 base, with 24 bases sitting between them. Germline-derived CDR1 and CDR2 are SGHTA and FQGTGA. This CDR3 has 19 residues. Partial CDR3 DNA: TGTGCCAGCAGCCTAAAACTAAAATCTAGTGTACCGTCCTACAATGAG. Translating gives CASSLKLKSSVPSYNE. The whole CDR3 is CASSLKLKSSVPSYNEQFF.

On this clone itself: Read data end 3 residues before the CDR3 end; the end is taken from the germline J gene. This chain uses TRBV10-2 with TRBJ2-1, with 13 positions matching TRBD2. The CDR3 sequence is 16 residues long. CDR1 is WSHSY, CDR2 SAAADI, per germline. With V trimmed by 3 bases and J by 5 bases, 4 bases remained unmatched. The CDR3 DNA, read in part, is TGCGCCAGCAGTGAAACTAGCGGGAGGGCTAACAATGAG. Its protein is CASSETSGRANNE. The whole CDR3 reads CASSETSGRANNEQFF.

Concerning this clone: With the read ending 3 residues before the CDR3 end, the germline J gene is used to fill in that end. The V and J genes are TRBV19 and TRBJ2-3; a weak D match, TRBD1 (6 bases). This CDR3 contains 14 residues. Germline V lookup: CDR1 LNHDA, CDR2 SQIVND (reference sequence). V dropped 9 bases and J dropped 0 bases, with 13 bases sitting between them. CDR3 bases read: TGTGCCAGCGGGACACAAGCTAGCACAGATACG. This translates into CASGTQASTDT. The CDR3, in full, reads CASGTQASTDTQYF.

A note on this clone: The read terminates 3 residues before the CDR3 end, so the remaining end is supplied by the germline J gene. The chain carries TRBV7-9 and TRBJ1-2, with a possible D match to TRBD1 (5 bases). V was cut by 3 bases and J by 7 bases, with 12 bases left in between. CDR3 length equals 13 residues. The germline CDR1 and CDR2 sequences are SEHNR and FQNEAQ (reference sequence). Incomplete CDR3 DNA: TGTGCCAGCAGCTTGGGGGGACGGGGTGGC. It codes for CASSLGGRGG. The entire CDR3 is CASSLGGRGGYTF.

Comments on this clone: The observed sequence ends 3 residues before the CDR3 terminus, with the missing tail filled in from the germline J gene. The V and J genes are TRBV2 and TRBJ2-1; 8 nucleotides match TRBD2. Germline CDR1 is SNHLY and CDR2 is FYNNEI. CDR3 size: 17 residues. The V segment lost 3 bases and the J segment 7 bases; nucleotides outside the gene matches: 14. This CDR3 reads CASSDRALGGGRNEQFF. CDR3 DNA, as far as it was read: TGTGCCAGCAGTGACCGAGCCCTCGGCGGGGGGAGGAATGAG.

CDR3 DNA (partial): TGCGCCAGCAGCTTGGCAGGGGGCTATGGC. Protein: CASSLAGGYG. The CDR3 as a whole reads CASSLAGGYGYTF. The J gene is TRBJ1-2, the V gene TRBV5-1; 7 bases match TRBD1. The read comes to an end 3 residues before the CDR3 does, leaving the germline J gene to fill in the end. Trimming removed 0 bases from V and 4 bases from J; junction bases left unmatched: 0. CDR1 is SGHRS, CDR2 YFSETQ, per germline. The length of the CDR3 is 13 residues.

About this clone itself: The read terminates 3 residues ahead of where the CDR3 ends, so the germline J gene completes it. The chain uses TRBV19 and TRBJ2-2; tentatively, D is TRBD1 (5 bases). The germline V gene has CDR1 LNHDA and CDR2 SQIVND (reference sequence). The CDR3 has 15 residues. Trimming removed 7 bases at V and 6 bases at J, with 18 bases between. CDR3 region: CASNVQGAHAGELFF. The CDR3 DNA, read in part, is TGTGCCAGTAACGTTCAAGGGGCACACGCCGGGGAG.

Of note for this clone: The read is 3 residues too short to cover the CDR3 end, so that end is filled in from the germline J gene. V gene TRBV2 combines with J gene TRBJ2-1, with D maybe TRBD2 (6 bases). Trimming cost V 3 bases and J 9 bases, with 21 bases left between them. There are 16 residues in the CDR3. Germline V gene data show CDR1 as SNHLY and CDR2 as FYNNEI. CDR3 region: CASSDILAGKESEQFF. Partial CDR3 DNA: TGTGCCAGCAGTGATATCCTCGCGGGAAAGGAGTCTGAG.

About this clone itself: The CDR3 end is not reached by the read, which stops 3 residues before it; the germline J gene fills it in. The rearrangement links TRBV11-3 to TRBJ1-3, with D tentatively TRBD1 (5 bases). Looked up from germline, CDR1 is SGHNT and CDR2 is YENEEA. V dropped 5 bases and J dropped 2 bases, with 7 bases sitting between them. The length of the CDR3 is 13 residues. The CDR3 protein is CASSRQTGNTIYF. Partial CDR3 DNA: TGTGCCAGCAGCCGACAGACTGGAAACACC.

As regards this clone: The read finishes 3 residues shy of the CDR3 end, and the germline J gene is used to complete it. The chain couples TRBV5-1 to TRBJ1-2; maybe TRBD1 (6 bases). The CDR3 is made up of 15 amino acids. Germline V gene sequence: CDR1 SGHRS, CDR2 YFSETQ. Trimming took off 0 bases at V and 0 bases at J, with 9 bases between the two ends. The DNA read from the CDR3 is TGCGCCAGCAGCTTGGAGGGGGACCCTAACTATGGC. It translates to CASSLEGDPNYG. The whole CDR3 region reads CASSLEGDPNYGYTF. Supplemented by reference TRBV5-1 and TRBJ1-2, the full variable domain reads KAGVTQTPRYLIKTRGQQVTLSCSPISGHRSVSWYQQTPGQGLQFLFEYFSETQRNKGNFPGRFSGRQFSNSRSEMNVSTLELGDSALYLCASSLEGDPNYGYTFGSGTRLTVV.

For this clone: The sequenced fragment ends 3 residues before the CDR3 boundary, so the rest is inferred from the germline J gene. The chain combines TRBV7-9 with TRBJ2-5; TRBD2 agrees at 7 bases. Trimming removed 0 bases from V and 2 bases from J; junction bases left unmatched: 3. CDR1 SEHNR and CDR2 FQNEAQ come from the germline V gene (reference sequence). This CDR3 comprises 15 residues. CDR3 in amino acids: CASSLARGLQETQYF. CDR3 bases read: TGTGCCAGCAGCTTAGCGAGGGGACTACAAGAGACC.

About this clone itself: The read terminates 3 residues before the CDR3 end, so the remaining end is supplied by the germline J gene. The V gene is TRBV7-9, the J gene TRBJ2-2, with TRBD1 matching over 7 bases. The CDR3 sequence is 14 residues long. V shed 4 bases and J 7 bases; nucleotides not matched to a gene: 6. Germline CDR1 reads SEHNR; CDR2 reads FQNEAQ (reference sequence). The CDR3 reads CASSYTTGIGELFF. The covered CDR3 bases are TGTGCCAGCAGCTACACGACAGGGATCGGGGAG.

The sequenced part of the CDR3 DNA is TGCAGTGCTCCCGGGGAGAGCTCCTATAATTCACCC. The encoded protein is CSAPGESSYNSP. The complete CDR3 sequence is CSAPGESSYNSPLHF. The genes are TRBV20-1 and TRBJ1-6, with unresolved D. Read data end 3 residues before the CDR3 end; the end is taken from the germline J gene. Germline CDR1 reads DFQATT; CDR2 reads SNEGSKA (reference sequence). CDR3 length: 15 amino acids. V lost 5 bases, J lost 0 bases, and 11 bases lay in between.

Note on this clone: The missing CDR3 end, 3 residues past where the read stops, is filled in from the germline J gene. The chain links TRBV4-1 to TRBJ2-1; perhaps TRBD2 as D (5 bases). V lost 0 bases to trimming and J lost 2 bases, with 8 bases between them. The CDR3 length is 15 residues. CDR1 is MGHRA, CDR2 YSYEKL, per germline. CDR3 loop: CASSQEGGPYNEQFF. The DNA read from the CDR3 is TGCGCCAGCAGCCAAGAGGGCGGGCCCTACAATGAG.

A note on this clone: The read falls 3 residues short of the CDR3 end, and the missing part is taken from the germline J gene. The rearrangement joins TRBV20-1 to TRBJ2-2, with 7 bases fitting TRBD1. With 5 bases clipped from V and 2 bases from J, the junction kept 5 bases outside the gene matches. CDR1 DFQATT and CDR2 SNEGSKA come from the germline V gene (reference sequence). This CDR3 has 14 residues. CDR3 DNA, as far as it was read: TGCAGTGCTCGAGGGACAGAAAACACCGGGGAG. Amino acids: CSARGTENTGE. The entire CDR3 is CSARGTENTGELFF.

Regarding this clone: The read terminates 3 residues ahead of where the CDR3 ends, so the germline J gene completes it. V is TRBV7-9 and J is TRBJ1-2; D perhaps matches TRBD1 (6 bases). The CDR3 runs 15 residues. Germline CDR1 reads SEHNR; CDR2 reads FQNEAQ (reference sequence). Trimming stripped 5 bases from V and 4 bases from J, with 17 bases between. The CDR3 bases that were read are TGTGCCAGCAGCGTAGGACAGTTGGGCTTCTATGGC. This encodes CASSVGQLGFYG. The whole CDR3 protein is CASSVGQLGFYGYTF.

Worth noting for this clone: The read terminates 3 residues ahead of where the CDR3 ends, so the germline J gene completes it. V gene TRBV5-1 combines with J gene TRBJ1-2, with 9 bases fitting TRBD1. V shed 2 bases, J shed 1 base, and the junction held 3 bases outside the gene matches. Germline CDR1 is SGHRS and CDR2 is YFSETQ. The CDR3 length is 15 residues. The CDR3 loop reads CASSLTGGDNYGYTF. The CDR3 bases that were read are TGCGCCAGCAGCTTAACAGGGGGCGATAACTATGGC.

Worth noting for this clone: Coverage ceases 3 residues before the CDR3 finishes, and the germline J gene fills in the end. The chain employs TRBV18 and TRBJ2-3; 12 nucleotides agree with TRBD2. The germline CDR1 and CDR2 sequences are KGHSH and LQKENI. The CDR3 consists of 16 residues. V lost 2 bases to trimming and J lost 4 bases; unmatched junction nucleotides: 4. CDR3 in amino acids: CASSPALAGGPDTQYF. The covered CDR3 bases are TGTGCCAGCTCACCAGCACTAGCGGGGGGTCCAGATACG. Looking up the rest from reference TRBV18 and TRBJ2-3 gives the full variable domain: NAGVMQNPRHLVRRRGQEARLRCSPMKGHSHVYWYRQLPEEGLKFMVYLQKENIIDESGMPKERFSAEFPKEGPSILRIQQVVRGDSAAYFCASSPALAGGPDTQYFGPGTRLTVL.

Concerning this clone: The read halts 3 residues ahead of the CDR3 end, with the missing end drawn from the germline J gene. V usage is TRBV5-5 and J usage is TRBJ1-1; 8 nucleotides agree with TRBD1. The V gene end was trimmed by 1 base and the J gene end by 4 bases; junction bases not matched to a gene: 3. Germline V gene lookup returns CDR1 SGHKS and CDR2 YYEKEE (reference sequence). CDR3 size: 14 residues. CDR3: CASSLRQGLTEAFF. The sequenced part of the CDR3 DNA is TGTGCCAGCAGCTTGAGACAGGGGCTCACTGAA. Together with reference TRBV5-5 and TRBJ1-1, the CDR3 gives the full variable domain: DAGVTQSPTHLIKTRGQQVTLRCSPISGHKSVSWYQQVLGQGPQFIFQYYEKEERGRGNFPDRFSARQFPNYSSELNVNALLLGDSALYLCASSLRQGLTEAFFGQGTRLTVV.

For this clone: The CDR3 extends 3 residues past the end of the read, so its final part is completed from the germline J gene. The gene calls are TRBV20-1 and TRBJ1-2; 7 nucleotides line up with TRBD1. Germline V lookup: CDR1 DFQATT, CDR2 SNEGSKA (reference sequence). Trimming at V came to 6 bases and at J to 0 bases, leaving 13 bases not matched to a gene. The CDR3 runs to 16 residues. The sequenced part of the CDR3 DNA is TGCAGTGCCAACCCGGGACAGCCTCACTCTAACTATGGC. Translating it yields CSANPGQPHSNYG. The full-length CDR3 reads as CSANPGQPHSNYGYTF.

As for this clone: The observed sequence ends 3 residues before the CDR3 terminus, with the missing tail filled in from the germline J gene. V gene TRBV19 combines with J gene TRBJ1-6, with 7 bases fitting TRBD1. V dropped 5 bases and J dropped 0; count of bases not matched to a gene: 4. The CDR3 totals 16 residues. Germline V gene lookup returns CDR1 LNHDA and CDR2 SQIVND (reference sequence). The sequenced CDR3 bases are TGTGCCAGTAGTGAACAGGGGAGCTCCTATAATTCACCC. The encoded protein is CASSEQGSSYNSP. The whole CDR3 protein is CASSEQGSSYNSPLHF.

Worth noting for this clone: Sequencing ends 3 residues short of the CDR3 end; the germline J gene provides the rest. The chain uses TRBV2 and TRBJ1-5, with 9 nucleotides matching TRBD1. Germline loops: CDR1 SNHLY, CDR2 FYNNEI. With V trimmed by 5 bases and J by 7 bases, 3 bases remained unmatched. CDR3 length: 13 amino acids. CDR3 protein: CASSLDRGQPQHF. The part of the CDR3 DNA that was read is TGTGCCAGCAGTTTGGACAGGGGCCAGCCC.